The 32 T cell receptor beta chains below were found in one sample sequenced in a study of shared clonotypes between healthy human individuals. Generated by immunoSEQ multiplex PCR, the TCRdb table keeps only in-frame clones and is missing some. The sample includes around 1.9 million clones, about 92% of them seen just once. In the naive CD8 group, cells lacked CD45RO and were positively selected for CCR7, so terminally differentiated effector memory CD45RA+ cells were left out. Sequenced material: naive CD8+ T cells from PBMCs. Receptors originate from a man aged 18 to 29 in good health. Some clones in this sample may be carry-over from other donors' samples.

This chain connects TRBV10-2 to TRBJ2-1; 7 bases are shared with TRBD1. The CDR3 is 13 residues long. V trimming: 4 bases; J trimming: 8 bases; junction bases outside the gene matches: 5. Germline V lookup: CDR1 WSHSY, CDR2 SAAADI. CDR3 sequence (DNA): TGCGCCAGCAGTGTATCAGGGGGATATGAGCAGTTCTTC. Residues: CASSVSGGYEQFF.

V and J are TRBV4-1 and TRBJ2-2; 14 positions agree with TRBD2. V shed 5 bases and J 2 bases; nucleotides not matched to a gene: 7. Germline values: CDR1 MGHRA, CDR2 YSYEKL. The CDR3 is 18 amino acids. CDR3 DNA sequence: TGCGCCAGCAGCTTTCGGACTAGCGGGAGGACAAACACCGGGGAGCTGTTTTTT. This encodes CASSFRTSGRTNTGELFF.

The gene calls are TRBV28 and TRBJ2-2; the match to TRBD2 covers 11 bases. The CDR3 has 14 amino acids. With 4 bases clipped from V and 9 bases from J, the junction kept 4 bases outside the gene matches. The germline gives CDR1 MDHEN, CDR2 SYDVKM. The CDR3 loop reads CASSSRTSGRELFF. CDR3 DNA sequence: TGTGCCAGCAGTTCTAGGACTAGCGGGCGGGAGCTGTTTTTT.

The genes are TRBV5-1 and TRBJ2-1; TRBD1 might be the D (9 bases). The CDR3 consists of 17 residues. The germline gives CDR1 SGHRS, CDR2 YFSETQ. The germline V and J ends were trimmed by 3 bases and 8 bases, with 24 bases remaining between them. The CDR3: CASSWDRVTAGADEQFF. CDR3 DNA sequence: TGCGCCAGCAGCTGGGACAGGGTTACAGCGGGAGCCGATGAGCAGTTCTTC.

On this clone itself: This CDR3 is also generated by other DNA sequences in the sample. The V gene is TRBV27, the J gene TRBJ1-2; TRBD1 matches at 10 bases. Germline values: CDR1 MNHEY, CDR2 SMNVEV (reference sequence). With 6 bases clipped from V and 2 bases from J, the junction kept 6 bases outside the gene matches. The CDR3 covers 15 residues. CDR3 sequence: CASSPDRGRNYGYTF. CDR3 nucleotide sequence: TGTGCCAGCAGCCCTGACAGGGGGCGAAACTATGGCTACACCTTC.

The chain has TRBV29-1 and TRBJ2-1; D may be TRBD1 (5 bases). This CDR3 comprises 14 residues. CDR1 is SQVTM and CDR2 is ANQGSEA in the germline V gene. V lost 5 bases, J lost 5 bases, and 16 bases lay in between. The CDR3 DNA reads TGCAGCGTTCTCGGACACCAGTATAACAATGAGCAGTTCTTC. Its protein is CSVLGHQYNNEQFF.

V is TRBV28 and J is TRBJ2-2, with 9 positions matching TRBD1. V was clipped by 7 bases and J by 6 bases; unmatched bases: 12. CDR3 length equals 16 residues. Germline CDR1 is MDHEN and CDR2 is SYDVKM. The CDR3 nucleotides read TGTGCCAGCAAGAAAGCAGGGACAGGGTTTCCCGGGGAGCTGTTTTTT. Translation gives CASKKAGTGFPGELFF.

This clone was seen a few times. DNA for the CDR3: TGTGCCACGCAGGGCGACAATGAGCAGTTCTTC. Translating it yields CATQGDNEQFF. This chain links TRBV2 with TRBJ2-1; weak D call: TRBD1 (5 bases). This CDR3 region has 11 residues. Germline assignment: CDR1 SNHLY and CDR2 FYNNEI. Trimming removed 10 bases from V and 5 bases from J, with 9 bases in between.

DNA of the CDR3: TGTGCCAGCAGCTTCCCCGACAGGGTCGATGAGCAGTTCTTC. It is translated as CASSFPDRVDEQFF. This chain connects TRBV7-9 to TRBJ2-1; TRBD1 aligns across 7 bases. Germline lookup yields CDR1 SEHNR and CDR2 FQNEAQ (reference sequence). The CDR3 loop spans 14 amino acids. Trimming at V came to 3 bases and at J to 8 bases, leaving 7 bases not matched to a gene.

The V call is TRBV6-1, the J call TRBJ2-1; TRBD1 aligns across 7 bases. The J segment lost 6 bases and the V segment lost 7 bases, leaving 9 bases of the junction unmatched. The CDR3 runs to 14 residues. The germline V gene encodes CDR1 MNHNS and CDR2 SASEGT. As DNA, the CDR3 is TGTGCCAGCATGGGGACAGCAAAAACCAATGAGCAGTTCTTC. Its protein product is CASMGTAKTNEQFF.

The chain links TRBV6-5 to TRBJ2-7, with D perhaps being TRBD1 or TRBD2 (5 bases each). Trimming took off 6 bases at V and 2 bases at J, with 11 bases between the two ends. CDR1 and CDR2 (germline): MNHEY, SVGAGI. The CDR3 is 13 amino acids. The CDR3 region has the DNA TGTGCCAGCAGACCTGGGACGGCCTACGAGCAGTACTTC. Translation: CASRPGTAYEQYF.

V gene TRBV5-6 combines with J gene TRBJ2-7; D is perhaps TRBD2 (6 bases). The CDR3 is 15 residues long. V lost 4 bases and J 4 bases, leaving 18 bases between the germline ends. The germline V gene encodes CDR1 SGHDT and CDR2 YYEEEE. The CDR3 here is CASSGGTSPRYEQYF. CDR3 nucleotides: TGTGCCAGCAGCGGAGGGACTTCCCCGCGGTACGAGCAGTACTTC. The complete variable domain, with remaining parts taken from reference TRBV5-6 and TRBJ2-7, reads DAGVTQSPTHLIKTRGQQVTLRCSPKSGHDTVSWYQQALGQGPQFIFQYYEEEERQRGNFPDRFSGHQFPNYSSELNVNALLLGDSALYLCASSGGTSPRYEQYFGPGTRLTVT.

The chain employs TRBV27 and TRBJ2-3; 7 positions match TRBD2. CDR1 MNHEY and CDR2 SMNVEV come from the germline V gene (reference sequence). The CDR3 is made up of 16 amino acids. V lost 6 bases and J lost 0; bases outside the gene matches: 9. The CDR3 region has the DNA TGTGCCAGCAGAGCATCTAGCGGATCTAGCACAGATACGCAGTATTTT. Translating gives CASRASSGSSTDTQYF.

The chain combines TRBV4-1 with TRBJ2-2, with D perhaps TRBD2 (5 bases). V was trimmed by 1 base and J by 5 bases, leaving 14 bases between them. This CDR3 spans 16 amino acids. Germline-derived CDR1 and CDR2 are MGHRA and YSYEKL. The CDR3 is CASSQAREFGTGELFF. The CDR3 DNA reads as TGCGCCAGCAGCCAAGCAAGGGAGTTCGGAACCGGGGAGCTGTTTTTT.

The chain carries TRBV28 and TRBJ2-3, with D uncertain. The CDR3 runs 20 residues. The ends were cut back, 5 bases at V and 0 bases at J, with 27 bases in the middle. The germline CDR1 and CDR2 sequences are MDHEN and SYDVKM. The CDR3 region is CASSLPAPGDRFTSTDTQYF. The DNA of the CDR3 is TGTGCCAGCAGTCTCCCGGCCCCCGGCGACCGATTTACTAGCACAGATACGCAGTATTTT.

J is TRBJ2-2 and V is TRBV27; 10 bases are a match to TRBD1. The CDR3 length is 15 residues. Germline loops: CDR1 MNHEY, CDR2 SMNVEV (reference sequence). V lost 8 bases to trimming and J lost 8 bases; unmatched junction nucleotides: 11. CDR3 in amino acids: CASRPGQGPGGELFF. The CDR3 DNA reads as TGTGCCAGCCGGCCGGGACAGGGGCCGGGGGGGGAGCTGTTTTTT.

This clone was counted only a few times. V gene TRBV4-1 combines with J gene TRBJ2-7; 9 nucleotides agree with TRBD1. Germline V gene lookup returns CDR1 MGHRA and CDR2 YSYEKL. The CDR3 covers 15 residues. The V gene end was trimmed by 3 bases and the J gene end by 2 bases; junction bases not matched to a gene: 5. This chain's CDR3 is CASSHEDRGAYEQYF. Here the CDR3 DNA reads TGCGCCAGCAGCCATGAGGACAGGGGAGCCTACGAGCAGTACTTC.

With regard to this clone: The same CDR3 can be traced to other DNA sequences in this sample. V is TRBV6-5 and J is TRBJ1-2; D gene ambiguous. Trimming shortened V by 0 bases and J by 5 bases, and 7 bases separated the two germline ends. The CDR3 runs to 13 residues. Germline loops: CDR1 MNHEY, CDR2 SVGAGI. The CDR3 sequence: CASSYSAVYGYTF. The CDR3 DNA reads as TGTGCCAGCAGTTACTCGGCCGTTTATGGCTACACCTTC.

The chain couples TRBV5-4 to TRBJ2-1, with 10 bases aligning to TRBD2. The CDR3 is made up of 16 amino acids. Losses at the gene ends were 4 bases for V and 4 bases for J; bases not matched to a gene: 8. CDR1 and CDR2 (germline): SGHNT, YYREEE (reference sequence). As DNA, the CDR3 is TGTGCCAGCAGCAGATTACTAGCGGGAAGGTACAATGAGCAGTTCTTC. Its protein product is CASSRLLAGRYNEQFF.

The rearrangement joins TRBV7-9 to TRBJ1-2, with TRBD1 matching 8 bases. The CDR3 is 16 amino acids. Germline trimming cut 7 bases from V and 1 base from J; bases unmatched to any gene: 11. Germline-derived CDR1 and CDR2 are SEHNR and FQNEAQ (reference sequence). The CDR3 DNA follows: TGTGCCAGCACTCCCCCCTTGACAGGGGTTAACTATGGCTACACCTTC. It codes for CASTPPLTGVNYGYTF.

This sequence joins TRBV29-1 and TRBJ2-2; D is perhaps TRBD1 or TRBD2 (5 bases each). Trimming stripped 4 bases from V and 0 bases from J, with 21 bases between. CDR3 length equals 18 residues. Germline V gives CDR1 SQVTM, CDR2 ANQGSEA. In nucleotides, the CDR3 is TGCAGCGTTGGGGCGTTTGGGAGTCAGGGCACGAACACCGGGGAGCTGTTTTTT. This translates into CSVGAFGSQGTNTGELFF.

The CDR3 nucleotides are TGTGCCAGCAGTCACCGGGACAGCCTCTACAATGAGCAGTTCTTC. Encoded protein: CASSHRDSLYNEQFF. This sequence joins TRBV28 and TRBJ2-1; 7 nucleotides match TRBD1. The CDR3 consists of 15 residues. With V trimmed by 5 bases and J by 3 bases, 7 bases remained unmatched. Germline CDR1 is MDHEN and CDR2 is SYDVKM.

The chain employs TRBV7-9 and TRBJ2-5; TRBD1 agrees at 7 bases. CDR1 and CDR2 from the germline V gene are SEHNR and FQNEAQ (reference sequence). V lost 0 bases to trimming and J lost 5 bases; unmatched junction nucleotides: 3. The CDR3 sequence is 14 residues long. CDR3 residues: CASSLAGGRETQYF. Written as DNA, the CDR3 is TGTGCCAGCAGCTTAGCAGGGGGCAGGGAGACCCAGTACTTC.

V and J are TRBV6-5 and TRBJ1-1; 7 bases map to TRBD1. The CDR3 loop spans 13 amino acids. Germline CDR1 and CDR2: MNHEY and SVGAGI. V trimming: 5 bases; J trimming: 3 bases; junction bases outside the gene matches: 3. In DNA form, the CDR3 reads TGTGCCAGCAGTGCCGGGACAGACACTGAAGCTTTCTTT. This gives the protein CASSAGTDTEAFF.

This clone is a singleton in its sample. J is TRBJ2-7 and V is TRBV11-2; 15 nucleotides agree with TRBD2. In germline, CDR1 is SGHAT, CDR2 FQNNGV. The CDR3 spans 16 residues. V shed 6 bases, J shed 3 bases, and the junction held 6 bases outside the gene matches. DNA of the CDR3: TGTGCCAGCAGAAACCGGACTAGCGGGAGGGTCTACGAGCAGTACTTC. Translated: CASRNRTSGRVYEQYF.

The chain has TRBV27 and TRBJ2-4, with 9 nucleotides matching TRBD1. The CDR3 is 18 amino acids. After removal of 5 bases from V and 6 bases from J, the junction contained 17 bases not matched to a gene. Germline V gene data show CDR1 as MNHEY and CDR2 as SMNVEV (reference sequence). CDR3 sequence: CASSLHYTNRDRVNIQYF. The CDR3 DNA reads TGTGCCAGCAGTCTACACTATACTAACCGGGACAGGGTAAACATTCAGTACTTC.

This rearrangement joins TRBV2 to TRBJ2-1; D uncertain. Looked up from germline, CDR1 is SNHLY and CDR2 is FYNNEI. The V and J ends lost 3 bases and 4 bases respectively, with 13 bases between them. CDR3 length equals 15 residues. The CDR3 here is CASSDVRELYNEQFF. CDR3 sequence (DNA): TGTGCCAGCAGTGATGTGCGAGAACTATACAATGAGCAGTTCTTC.

The chain uses TRBV5-4 and TRBJ2-2; 11 bases align to TRBD2. The CDR3 is 17 residues long. Germline CDR1 SGHNT, CDR2 YYREEE (reference sequence). The trim removed 0 bases at V and 4 bases at J, leaving 5 bases unmatched. The chain's CDR3 is CASSLGLAGISTGELFF. Here the CDR3 DNA reads TGTGCCAGCAGCTTGGGACTAGCGGGGATCAGCACCGGGGAGCTGTTTTTT.

The chain combines TRBV6-5 with TRBJ1-2; maybe TRBD1 (5 bases). CDR1 is MNHEY, CDR2 SVGAGI, per germline. V shed 6 bases and J shed 8 bases, with 16 bases lying between them. The CDR3 is made up of 13 amino acids. CDR3 amino acids: CASRDGTGVGYTF. The DNA of the CDR3 is TGTGCCAGCAGGGACGGAACAGGTGTAGGCTACACCTTC.

The chain is built from TRBV27 and TRBJ2-1; a possible D gene is TRBD2 (6 bases). The V gene lost 6 bases and the J gene lost 2 bases, with 20 bases spanning the gap. Germline CDR1 MNHEY, CDR2 SMNVEV (reference sequence). The CDR3 is 17 residues long. In DNA form, the CDR3 reads TGTGCCAGCAGCCAAGCCCCCGGGGCTAGCGCCTACAATGAGCAGTTCTTC. The encoded protein is CASSQAPGASAYNEQFF.

The chain is built from TRBV27 and TRBJ2-7; D may be TRBD1 (6 bases). CDR3 length equals 15 residues. Germline V gives CDR1 MNHEY, CDR2 SMNVEV (reference sequence). V was clipped by 5 bases and J by 2 bases, with 16 bases between them. CDR3 sequence (DNA): TGTGCCAGCAGTCCAACCACAGGGTGGACCTACGAGCAGTACTTC. It is translated as CASSPTTGWTYEQYF.

Notes on this clone: Other DNA sequences of this sample code for an identical CDR3. V gene TRBV27 combines with J gene TRBJ2-3; TRBD2 aligns across 12 bases. CDR3 length: 17 amino acids. The germline CDR1 and CDR2 sequences are MNHEY and SMNVEV (reference sequence). After removal of 2 bases from V and 0 bases from J, the junction contained 3 bases not matched to a gene. The CDR3 reads CASSLLGTSGSTDTQYF. CDR3 nucleotide sequence: TGTGCCAGCAGTTTACTGGGGACTAGCGGGAGCACAGATACGCAGTATTTT.